The 15 T cell receptor beta chains in this list originate from one sample, sequenced in a study of T cells in Graves' hyperthyroidism and ophthalmopathy (dated by TCRdb to about 2019). Libraries were constructed by multiplex PCR. The listed sequencing device is Illumina HiSeq 2000. Amplification of TCR beta CDR3 regions was carried out from RNA transcripts. The TCR CDR3 was subjected to a first round of RT-PCR using the HTBI primer set and the Qiagen OneStep RT-PCR kit. The raw public reads went through TCRdb reprocessing: fastp at Q25, MiXCR clone calling, in-frame beta chains kept. Under each unique CDR3 protein, matching rows form one entry showing the most common genes and DNA. This sample holds roughly 750,000 distinct CDR3 sequences; about a sixth were observed only once. Under 10% of the sample goes to the ten largest clones. The sample comprised blood. The receptors were gathered from a young man with Graves' hyperthyroidism.

The chain recombines TRBV9 with TRBJ1-6, with D possibly being TRBD1 (5 bases). CDR1 and CDR2 from the germline V gene are SGDLS and YYNGEE. This CDR3 comprises 14 residues. V lost 3 bases, J lost 7 bases, and 11 bases lay in between. This CDR3 is CASSETRANSPLHF. The CDR3 DNA sequence: TGTGCCAGCAGCGAAACCAGGGCAAATTCACCCCTCCACTTT.

This clonotype was observed many times. The V call is TRBV5-1, the J call TRBJ2-3, with 11 nucleotides matching TRBD2. Trimming removed 5 bases from V and 4 bases from J; junction bases left unmatched: 3. Germline V gene lookup returns CDR1 SGHRS and CDR2 YFSETQ. CDR3 length: 14 amino acids. The CDR3 DNA reads TGCGCCAGCAGTAGCGGGAGGGCCCCAGATACGCAGTATTTT. As protein: CASSSGRAPDTQYF.

This clonotype was picked up many times. The chain is built from TRBV12-3 or TRBV12-4 and TRBJ2-7; D is unclear. The CDR3 sequence is 14 residues long. V gave up 6 bases and J gave up 6 bases, with 18 bases separating them. This chain's CDR3 is CASRLTVRVGEQYF. In DNA, the CDR3 is TGTGCCAGCAGGCTGACGGTTAGAGTCGGCGAGCAGTACTTC.

This clonotype was observed at least ten times. This chain connects TRBV6-2 or TRBV6-3 to TRBJ1-1; D is possibly TRBD1 (6 bases). Germline assignment: CDR1 MNHEY and CDR2 SVGEGT. The CDR3 has 13 amino acids. Trimming removed 10 bases from V and 1 base from J, with 13 bases in between. The CDR3 nucleotides are TGTGCCACTCGATACAGGGCGAACACTGAAGCTTTCTTT. This gives the protein CATRYRANTEAFF.

This clonotype came up many times. This chain connects TRBV28 to TRBJ1-3, with no clear D. Trimming shortened V by 6 bases and J by 8 bases, and 11 bases separated the two germline ends. The CDR3 has 12 residues. The germline V gene encodes CDR1 MDHEN and CDR2 SYDVKM. Here the CDR3 DNA reads TGTGCCAGCAGCCTTGCAATAGACACCATATATTTT. Protein: CASSLAIDTIYF.

This clonotype has ten or more counts. The gene calls are TRBV10-3 and TRBJ1-2; D is uncertain. With 8 bases removed from V and 2 bases from J, the gap between germline ends came to 9 bases. CDR3 length: 12 amino acids. Looked up from germline, CDR1 is ENHRY and CDR2 is SYGVKD. The CDR3 reads CAIPDGNYGYTF. The CDR3 nucleotides read TGTGCCATCCCCGACGGAAACTATGGCTACACCTTC.

This chain joins TRBV12-3 or TRBV12-4 and TRBJ2-7; the match to TRBD1 covers 7 bases. The trim removed 3 bases at V and 5 bases at J, leaving 4 bases unmatched. This CDR3 comprises 13 residues. The CDR3 nucleotides read TGTGCCAGCAGTTTCAGACAGGGCGACGAGCAGTACTTC. Residues: CASSFRQGDEQYF.

This clonotype showed up many times. The chain couples TRBV28 to TRBJ2-7; maybe TRBD1 (5 bases). Germline V lookup: CDR1 MDHEN, CDR2 SYDVKM. V lost 6 bases, J lost 2 bases, and 20 bases lay in between. The CDR3 contains 16 residues. The CDR3 sequence is CASSRLQGTYTYEQYF. The CDR3 coding sequence is TGTGCCAGCAGCCGCCTCCAGGGAACATACACCTACGAGCAGTACTTC.

This clonotype was recorded many times. The genes are TRBV11-3 and TRBJ1-2; D may be TRBD1 (6 bases). The CDR3 loop spans 16 amino acids. Trimming pared 0 bases from V and 6 bases from J, leaving 17 bases between. Germline V gene sequence: CDR1 SGHNT, CDR2 YENEEA. This CDR3 is CASSLDRSRGRDGYTF. DNA for the CDR3: TGTGCCAGCAGCTTAGATCGAAGTCGGGGGCGGGATGGCTACACCTTC.

The chain joins TRBV20-1 to TRBJ2-4; the D is unclear. V lost 6 bases and J lost 1, with 4 bases in between. The CDR3 is 11 amino acids. The V gene's germline CDR1 is DFQATT and CDR2 SNEGSKA (reference sequence). The CDR3 loop is CSAPAKNIQYF. The DNA for the CDR3 is TGCAGTGCCCCGGCCAAAAACATTCAGTACTTC.

In this sample, this clonotype turned up many times. The genes are TRBV11-2 and TRBJ2-7; D ambiguous. Per germline, CDR1 SGHAT and CDR2 FQNNGV. The length of the CDR3 is 12 residues. The V end lost 3 bases, the J end lost 5 bases, and 8 bases lay between the germline ends. This CDR3 is CASSLGPNEQYF. The CDR3 nucleotides are TGTGCCAGCAGCTTGGGCCCCAACGAGCAGTACTTC.

This clonotype was seen a few times. V usage is TRBV29-1 and J usage is TRBJ1-3; 7 nucleotides match TRBD1. Germline values: CDR1 SQVTM, CDR2 ANQGSEA. The CDR3 covers 14 residues. The J segment lost 4 bases and the V segment lost 4 bases, leaving 7 bases of the junction unmatched. CDR3 sequence: CSVGGTAPGNTIYF. DNA for the CDR3: TGCAGCGTTGGTGGGACAGCCCCGGGAAACACCATATATTTT.

In this sample, this clonotype turned up a few times. The rearrangement joins TRBV6-5 to TRBJ2-7, with D perhaps matching TRBD2 (5 bases). Germline V gives CDR1 MNHEY, CDR2 SVGAGI. Between the trimmed V and J ends, which lost 2 bases and 5 bases, there was a span of 7 bases. This CDR3 comprises 12 residues. The CDR3 protein is CASSYRGNEQYF. The CDR3 bases are TGTGCCAGCAGTTACCGAGGGAACGAGCAGTACTTC.

There are a few counts of this clonotype. This chain joins TRBV14 and TRBJ2-7, with no clear D. V lost 1 base and J lost 2, with 12 bases in between. The CDR3 consists of 15 residues. Germline CDR1 reads SGHDN; CDR2 reads FVKESK. The CDR3 loop is CASSQGRADPYEQYF. The DNA of the CDR3 is TGTGCCAGCAGCCAAGGTCGGGCGGATCCCTACGAGCAGTACTTC.

This clonotype has at least ten counts. As DNA, the CDR3 is TGTGCCAGCAGCGAGACTCAGGGGGCCGTCTATGGCTACACCTTC. Translation gives CASSETQGAVYGYTF. J is TRBJ1-2 and V is TRBV5-6; 8 bases align to TRBD1. Trimming took 4 bases from V and 4 from J; bases not matched to a gene: 9. CDR1 is SGHDT and CDR2 is YYEEEE in the germline V gene. CDR3 length: 15 residues.